A single sample is the source of the 5 T cell receptor beta chains below, sequenced in a study of response to subunit inactivated influenza vaccine. Each CDR3 protein gets one entry after TCRdb re-called the RT-PCR reads with MiXCR. Found here are around 520,000 distinct CDR3 sequences, 12% of them singletons; the top ten hold 10%. The material sequenced was PBMCs from blood, taken on the day of vaccination. The receptor source for this set is a man over 45 who received an inactivated influenza vaccine.

This chain joins TRBV20-1 and TRBJ2-7; 7 nucleotides match TRBD2. V gave up 8 bases and J gave up 4 bases; unmatched junction bases: 8. The germline V gene has CDR1 DFQATT and CDR2 SNEGSKA (reference sequence). The CDR3 consists of 12 residues. The CDR3 DNA is TGCAGTCTGAGCGGGAACTTATACGAGCAGTACTTC. It encodes CSLSGNLYEQYF.

As DNA, the CDR3 is TGCAGTGCTAAGGAAGCGGGTCGCTACAATGAGCAGTTCTTC. This codes for CSAKEAGRYNEQFF. This chain uses TRBV20-1 with TRBJ2-1, with a tentative D call TRBD2 (6 bases). The V gene lost 4 bases and the J gene lost 3 bases, with 13 bases spanning the gap. Germline CDR1 is DFQATT and CDR2 is SNEGSKA (reference sequence). This CDR3 has 14 residues.

Note on this clonotype: A much larger clone differs by one base, so this may be a read error. This rearrangement joins TRBV4-1 to TRBJ2-1, with 7 bases aligning to TRBD2. Germline-derived CDR1 and CDR2 are MGHRA and YSYEKL. The CDR3 spans 15 residues. CDR3 sequence reads: CASSQGGGSYNEQLF. The CDR3 nucleotides read TGCGCCAGCAGCCAAGGGGGGGGGAGCTACAATGAGCAGCTCTTC.

The CDR3 reads CASSYTSGTSTDTQYF. The CDR3 bases are TGTGCCAGCAGTTACACTAGCGGAACTAGCACAGATACGCAGTATTTT. The rearrangement joins TRBV6-5 to TRBJ2-3, with 8 positions matching TRBD2. CDR3 length: 16 residues. J gave up 0 bases and V 2 bases, and 4 bases lay outside the gene matches. The V gene's germline CDR1 is MNHEY and CDR2 SVGAGI.

The chain recombines TRBV10-3 with TRBJ2-3; 7 bases agree with TRBD2. Germline CDR1 ENHRY, CDR2 SYGVKD. The CDR3 loop spans 17 amino acids. The J segment lost 0 bases and the V segment lost 3 bases, leaving 9 bases of the junction unmatched. The CDR3 loop is CAISDSRSGASTDTQYF. CDR3 coding DNA: TGTGCCATCAGTGACTCCAGAAGCGGGGCTAGCACAGATACGCAGTATTTT.